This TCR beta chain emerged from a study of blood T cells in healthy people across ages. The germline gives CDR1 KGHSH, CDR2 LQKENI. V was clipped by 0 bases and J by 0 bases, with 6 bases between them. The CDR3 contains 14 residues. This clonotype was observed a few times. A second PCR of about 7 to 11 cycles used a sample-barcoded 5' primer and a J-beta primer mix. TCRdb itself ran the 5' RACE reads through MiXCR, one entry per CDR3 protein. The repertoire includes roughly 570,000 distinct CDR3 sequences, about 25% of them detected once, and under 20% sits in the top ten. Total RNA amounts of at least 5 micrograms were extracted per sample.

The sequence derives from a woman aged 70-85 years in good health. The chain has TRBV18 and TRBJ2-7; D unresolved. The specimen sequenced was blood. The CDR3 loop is CASSPPAGSYEQYF. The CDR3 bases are TGTGCCAGCTCACCACCGGCAGGCTCCTACGAGCAGTACTTC.